Below are 6 T cell receptor beta chains sequenced from a single sample in a study of persistence of HIV-infected CD4 T cells. The stimulus was an HIV-1 Gag 15-mer peptide pool, 1 ug/peptide/mL. CD40L/CD69 double-negative CD45RO-high memory CD4+ T cells were collected. The libraries were made with immunoSEQ version 4 in survey mode. Clones were sequenced by immunoSEQ multiplex PCR, and TCRdb holds only the in-frame ones, with some missing. The profile shows about 64,000 clones, approximately 75% of them singletons. These receptors are not linked to any known antigen. The sequencing used CD4+ T cells sorted from PBMCs after roughly 18-hour stimulation, collected from a patient who received antiretroviral therapy. Receptors originate from an adult man with HIV who was CMV-seropositive.

The CDR3 protein is CASSTQGTNEKLFF. Here the CDR3 DNA reads TGTGCCAGTAGTACACAGGGGACTAATGAAAAACTGTTTTTT. The V gene is TRBV19, the J gene TRBJ1-4, with TRBD1 matching 7 bases. V shed 4 bases and J 2 bases; nucleotides not matched to a gene: 1. Per the germline V gene, CDR1 is LNHDA and CDR2 is SQIVND (reference sequence). The CDR3 is 14 amino acids.

The chain joins TRBV5-6 to TRBJ1-2; TRBD1 agrees at 9 bases. The CDR3 is 16 amino acids. In germline, CDR1 is SGHDT, CDR2 YYEEEE. Losses at the gene ends were 2 bases for V and 7 bases for J; bases not matched to a gene: 12. CDR3 loop: CASSFPRDRVDSGYTF. The CDR3 DNA sequence: TGTGCCAGCAGCTTTCCCCGGGACAGGGTAGATTCTGGCTACACCTTC.

This chain links TRBV4-1 with TRBJ2-2, with a tentative D call TRBD1 (6 bases). Germline V gene lookup returns CDR1 MGHRA and CDR2 YSYEKL. V dropped 4 bases and J dropped 1 base, with 7 bases sitting between them. This CDR3 comprises 14 residues. Here the CDR3 DNA reads TGCGCCAGCAGCCGGACAGAGAACACCGGGGAGCTGTTTTTT. Encoded protein: CASSRTENTGELFF.

This clone came up once. V and J are TRBV3-1 (or the pseudogene TRBV3-2) and TRBJ1-5; D is ambiguous. V shed 2 bases and J shed 2 bases, with 7 bases lying between them. CDR3 size: 14 residues. Germline values: CDR1 LGHDT, CDR2 YNNKEL (reference sequence). Here the CDR3 reads CASSQRLGNQPQHF. CDR3 DNA: TGTGCCAGCAGCCAAAGGTTAGGCAATCAGCCCCAGCATTTT.

The CDR3 loop reads CASSQDSGTGTEAFF. CDR3 coding DNA: TGTGCCAGCAGCCAAGATTCCGGGACAGGTACTGAAGCTTTCTTT. The chain employs TRBV3-1 (or the pseudogene TRBV3-2) and TRBJ1-1; 8 bases match TRBD1. Trimming took 0 bases from V and 5 from J; bases not matched to a gene: 5. Germline V gives CDR1 LGHDT, CDR2 YNNKEL (reference sequence). CDR3 size: 15 residues.

This CDR3 is CASSSGQSTEAFF. CDR3 nucleotides: TGCGCCAGCAGTTCGGGACAGAGCACTGAAGCTTTCTTT. The chain is built from TRBV5-1 and TRBJ1-1; 7 bases align to TRBD1. The CDR3 is 13 amino acids. V lost 5 bases and J lost 4; bases outside the gene matches: 5. Germline CDR1 SGHRS, CDR2 YFSETQ.